These T cell receptor beta chains were read from a single sample in a study of OX40 agonist ivuxolimab in advanced cancers. Assay used: immunoSEQ multiplex PCR; TCRdb lists only in-frame clones, some missing. The repertoire holds some 100,000 clones, around 84% seen once, with around 2% in the top ten. The starting material was CD4+ or CD8+ T cells sorted from blood, obtained in a trial of the OX40 agonist ivuxolimab. The receptors here all came from an adult with an advanced solid tumor such as melanoma, head and neck, liver or kidney cancer. CDR3s include the opening cysteine and the closing phenylalanine or tryptophan. Fields, in order: V gene, J gene, clone size, D gene, CDR3 protein, CDR3 DNA. A D gene is named only where the DNA matches it firmly. Some rows have no size entry. The others give once, few or many, or a class for an expanded clone.

>TRBV2|TRBJ1-3|.|.
CASRYSGNTIYF
TGTGCCAGCAGATACTCTGGAAACACCATATATTTT
>TRBV6-1|TRBJ1-3|.|.
CASSLTAGNTIYF
TGTGCCAGCAGTTTGACAGCTGGAAACACCATATATTTT
>TRBV28|TRBJ2-5|.|TRBD1
CASSWGQYQETQYF
TGTGCCAGCAGTTGGGGACAGTACCAAGAGACCCAGTACTTC
>TRBV6-6|TRBJ2-2|.|.
CASRPGIGTGELFF
TGTGCCAGCAGACCCGGGATAGGCACCGGGGAGCTGTTTTTT
>TRBV6-1|TRBJ2-3|.|TRBD2
CASSEAFWLAASTDTQYF
TGTGCCAGCAGTGAAGCATTTTGGCTAGCGGCCAGCACAGATACGCAGTATTTT
>TRBV11-2|TRBJ1-3|few|.
CASSPSHTPGNTIYF
TGTGCCAGCAGCCCCAGCCATACTCCTGGAAACACCATATATTTT
>TRBV10-3|TRBJ2-3|once|.
CATNGGGGTDTQYF
TGTGCCACCAACGGGGGCGGGGGCACAGATACGCAGTATTTT
>TRBV18|TRBJ2-7|.|.
CASSPNYEQYF
TGTGCCAGCTCACCCAACTACGAGCAGTACTTC
>TRBV5-1|TRBJ2-3|once|.
CASSQTDTQYF
TGCGCCAGCAGTCAAACAGATACGCAGTATTTT
>TRBV5-1|TRBJ2-7|.|TRBD2
CASSLAPGLDSSYEQYF
TGCGCCAGCAGCTTGGCTCCTGGACTAGATAGCTCCTACGAGCAGTACTTC
>TRBV27|TRBJ2-1|.|TRBD2
CASSLRFRGEGYNEQFF
TGTGCCAGCAGTTTACGTTTTCGAGGGGAGGGTTACAATGAGCAGTTCTTC